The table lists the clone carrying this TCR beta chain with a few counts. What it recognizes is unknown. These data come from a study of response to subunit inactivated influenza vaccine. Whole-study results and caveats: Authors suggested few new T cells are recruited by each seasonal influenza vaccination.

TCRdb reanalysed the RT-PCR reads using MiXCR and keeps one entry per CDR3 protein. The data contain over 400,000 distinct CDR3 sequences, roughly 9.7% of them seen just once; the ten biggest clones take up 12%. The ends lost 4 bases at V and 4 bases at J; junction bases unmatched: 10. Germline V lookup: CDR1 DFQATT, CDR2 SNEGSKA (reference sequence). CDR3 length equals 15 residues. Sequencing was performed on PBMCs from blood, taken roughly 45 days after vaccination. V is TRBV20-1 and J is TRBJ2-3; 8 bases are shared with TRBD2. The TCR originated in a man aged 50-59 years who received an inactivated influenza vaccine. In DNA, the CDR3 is TGCAGTGCTAAATCTTACGGGAGGGCCCCAGATACGCAGTATTTT. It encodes CSAKSYGRAPDTQYF.